This T cell receptor beta chain is from a study of early T cells in non-severe SARS-CoV-2 infection. On the study more broadly: Chains from this unsorted whole-blood bulk RNA could not be paired.

TCRdb ran MiXCR on the 5' RACE reads and lists one entry per CDR3 protein. The sample contains about 79,000 distinct CDR3 sequences, around 10% of which appear only once. The germline V gene encodes CDR1 DFQATT and CDR2 SNEGSKA (reference sequence). With 1 base removed from V and 4 bases from J, the gap between germline ends came to 15 bases. The CDR3 covers 15 residues. The TCR was taken from an adult who was a healthcare worker with PCR-confirmed SARS-CoV-2 infection or an uninfected control (not recorded which). Sequences were obtained from whole blood. The gene calls are TRBV20-1 and TRBJ2-3; D tentatively reads TRBD1 or TRBD2 (6 bases each). In DNA form, the CDR3 reads TGCAGTGCTAGAGGTTGGGGGGCTGAGGCAGATACGCAGTATTTT. Translated: CSARGWGAEADTQYF.